These T cell receptor beta chains were read from a single sample in a study of blood T cell repertoires in COVID-19. Libraries were prepared by immunoSEQ multiplex PCR; TCRdb keeps only in-frame clonotypes and omits some of them. The sample includes around 250,000 clones, about 91% seen only once; the top ten take 3.5% to 5%. Sequencing input: peripheral blood. These receptors all come from a woman aged 35 to 49 who had recovered from COVID-19. Each CDR3 is given with its conserved first and last residue. Fields, in order: D gene, J gene, V gene, clone size, CDR3 length, CDR3 DNA, CDR3 protein. D genes are given only for firm matches. Part of the rows lack a size; the others show once, few, many or a class for expanded clones.

D gene: NA; J gene: TRBJ2-2; V gene: TRBV7-6; clone size: few; CDR3 length: 16; CDR3 DNA: TGTGCCAGCAGCCCGAACCTAGTTGGAGGGGCCGGGGAGCTGTTTTTT; CDR3 protein: CASSPNLVGGAGELFF
D gene: NA; J gene: TRBJ1-1; V gene: TRBV18; clone size: NA; CDR3 length: 16; CDR3 DNA: TGTGCCAGCTCACCTAGGACTCTATCGATGAACACTGAAGCTTTCTTT; CDR3 protein: CASSPRTLSMNTEAFF
D gene: NA; J gene: TRBJ2-5; V gene: TRBV30; clone size: NA; CDR3 length: 15; CDR3 DNA: TGTGCCTGGAGTGTACAAGGGGAAGTTAAAGAGACCCAGTACTTC; CDR3 protein: CAWSVQGEVKETQYF
D gene: TRBD1; J gene: TRBJ1-2; V gene: TRBV6-6; clone size: NA; CDR3 length: 16; CDR3 DNA: TGTGCCAGCAGTTACGCCAGACAGGGTCACGACTATGGCTACACCTTC; CDR3 protein: CASSYARQGHDYGYTF
D gene: TRBD2; J gene: TRBJ2-1; V gene: TRBV5-4; clone size: once; CDR3 length: 15; CDR3 DNA: TGTGCCAGCAGCTTTAGCGGGGTCTCCTACAATGAGCAGTTCTTC; CDR3 protein: CASSFSGVSYNEQFF
D gene: TRBD2; J gene: TRBJ2-7; V gene: TRBV30; clone size: NA; CDR3 length: 12; CDR3 DNA: TGTGCCGGTAGCGGGACTCTCGGCGAGCAGTACTTC; CDR3 protein: CAGSGTLGEQYF
D gene: TRBD1; J gene: TRBJ2-2; V gene: TRBV10-2; clone size: few; CDR3 length: 15; CDR3 DNA: TGCGCCAGCCTCAGACAGGGGACGGTGACCGGGGAGCTGTTTTTT; CDR3 protein: CASLRQGTVTGELFF
D gene: NA; J gene: TRBJ1-1; V gene: TRBV27; clone size: NA; CDR3 length: 13; CDR3 DNA: TGTGCCAGCAGTTTACTAGGGAACACTGAAGCTTTCTTT; CDR3 protein: CASSLLGNTEAFF
D gene: NA; J gene: TRBJ1-2; V gene: TRBV30; clone size: NA; CDR3 length: 13; CDR3 DNA: TGTGCCTGGAGTTTACGGGGGGCGCGGGGCTACACCTTC; CDR3 protein: CAWSLRGARGYTF
D gene: NA; J gene: TRBJ2-2; V gene: TRBV10-3; clone size: NA; CDR3 length: 15; CDR3 DNA: TGTGCCATCGGAGGGACGGTCCGTACCACCGGGGAGCTGTTTTTT; CDR3 protein: CAIGGTVRTTGELFF
D gene: NA; J gene: TRBJ1-1; V gene: TRBV5-5; clone size: NA; CDR3 length: 13; CDR3 DNA: TGTGCCAGCAGCTTTACGGGGAGCGCTGAAGCTTTCTTT; CDR3 protein: CASSFTGSAEAFF
D gene: TRBD1; J gene: TRBJ1-4; V gene: TRBV5-4; clone size: once; CDR3 length: 14; CDR3 DNA: TGTGCCAGCAGCCGACAGGGGGTTGATGAAAAACTGTTTTTT; CDR3 protein: CASSRQGVDEKLFF
D gene: NA; J gene: TRBJ2-1; V gene: TRBV24-1; clone size: NA; CDR3 length: 11; CDR3 DNA: TGTGCCACTCGACAGCACAATGAGCAGTTCTTC; CDR3 protein: CATRQHNEQFF
D gene: NA; J gene: TRBJ2-2; V gene: TRBV7-9; clone size: NA; CDR3 length: 16; CDR3 DNA: TGTGCCAGCAGAGGGGCCAGGGAGGCGAACACCGGGGAGCTGTTTTTT; CDR3 protein: CASRGAREANTGELFF
D gene: NA; J gene: TRBJ2-1; V gene: TRBV14; clone size: once; CDR3 length: 16; CDR3 DNA: TGTGCCAGCAGCCAAGCGGCGGTGAGCCGATACAATGAGCATTTCTTC; CDR3 protein: CASSQAAVSRYNEHFF
D gene: NA; J gene: TRBJ2-7; V gene: TRBV27; clone size: NA; CDR3 length: 14; CDR3 DNA: TGTGCCAGCAGTTTAGTGGGGGCAACCGACGAGCAGTACTTC; CDR3 protein: CASSLVGATDEQYF
D gene: NA; J gene: TRBJ1-2; V gene: TRBV5-1; clone size: NA; CDR3 length: 15; CDR3 DNA: TGCGCCAGCAGCTCCTCCACAGGATCGGCCTATGGCTACACCTTC; CDR3 protein: CASSSSTGSAYGYTF
D gene: TRBD2; J gene: TRBJ2-5; V gene: TRBV3-1/TRBV3-2; clone size: once; CDR3 length: 14; CDR3 DNA: TGTGCCAGCAGCCAGCTCGAGAGCGGGGGGACCCAGTACTTC; CDR3 protein: CASSQLESGGTQYF
D gene: TRBD2; J gene: TRBJ2-7; V gene: TRBV5-5; clone size: once; CDR3 length: 14; CDR3 DNA: TGTGCCAGCAGCCGGGGGGACGGACCCTACGAGCAGTACTTC; CDR3 protein: CASSRGDGPYEQYF
D gene: NA; J gene: TRBJ1-2; V gene: TRBV5-4; clone size: NA; CDR3 length: 15; CDR3 DNA: TGTGCCAGCAGCTTGCCCCCCGACGGGTATTATGGCTACACCTTC; CDR3 protein: CASSLPPDGYYGYTF
D gene: NA; J gene: TRBJ1-4; V gene: TRBV2; clone size: NA; CDR3 length: 14; CDR3 DNA: TGTGCCAGCAGTGAAGGGCAGGGTGTAGAAAAACTGTTTTTT; CDR3 protein: CASSEGQGVEKLFF
D gene: NA; J gene: TRBJ2-1; V gene: TRBV19; clone size: NA; CDR3 length: 15; CDR3 DNA: TGTGCCAGTAGCAGCGGCGGGAACTCCTACAATGAGCAGTTCTTC; CDR3 protein: CASSSGGNSYNEQFF
D gene: NA; J gene: TRBJ2-3; V gene: TRBV5-1; clone size: NA; CDR3 length: 15; CDR3 DNA: TGCGCCAGCAGCTCGGGTACTATTTCCGCAGATACGCAGTATTTT; CDR3 protein: CASSSGTISADTQYF
D gene: NA; J gene: TRBJ2-5; V gene: TRBV11-2; clone size: NA; CDR3 length: 14; CDR3 DNA: TGTGCCAGCAGCTTTTACAGGAGCTGGGAGACCCAGTACTTC; CDR3 protein: CASSFYRSWETQYF
D gene: NA; J gene: TRBJ1-1; V gene: TRBV3-1/TRBV3-2; clone size: NA; CDR3 length: 14; CDR3 DNA: TGTGCCAGCAGCCAAGAGGCGGGATACACTGAAGCTTTCTTT; CDR3 protein: CASSQEAGYTEAFF
D gene: TRBD1; J gene: TRBJ2-3; V gene: TRBV5-4; clone size: NA; CDR3 length: 16; CDR3 DNA: TGTGCCAGCAGCTTATCCTCCAGGGGGTTGTGGGATACGCAGTATTTT; CDR3 protein: CASSLSSRGLWDTQYF
D gene: NA; J gene: TRBJ2-1; V gene: TRBV6-4; clone size: few; CDR3 length: 13; CDR3 DNA: TGTGCCAGCAGTGTTGAGGGAAGGAGTGAGCAGTTCTTC; CDR3 protein: CASSVEGRSEQFF
D gene: NA; J gene: TRBJ1-3; V gene: TRBV6-5; clone size: NA; CDR3 length: 14; CDR3 DNA: TGTGCCAGCAGTTGGACTGAGGATGGAAACACCATATATTTT; CDR3 protein: CASSWTEDGNTIYF
D gene: TRBD2; J gene: TRBJ2-1; V gene: TRBV9; clone size: NA; CDR3 length: 17; CDR3 DNA: TGTGCCAGCAGCGACCCGGAGGCGGGAGGTATCTACAATGAGCAGTTCTTC; CDR3 protein: CASSDPEAGGIYNEQFF
D gene: TRBD2; J gene: TRBJ2-5; V gene: TRBV12-3/TRBV12-4; clone size: NA; CDR3 length: 13; CDR3 DNA: TGTGCCAGCAGGGGGAGGGGACGGGAGACCCAGTACTTC; CDR3 protein: CASRGRGRETQYF
D gene: NA; J gene: TRBJ1-1; V gene: TRBV11-2; clone size: NA; CDR3 length: 15; CDR3 DNA: TGTGCCAGCAGCCAGATGGGGGCAATGAACACTGAAGCTTTCTTT; CDR3 protein: CASSQMGAMNTEAFF
D gene: TRBD1; J gene: TRBJ2-5; V gene: TRBV29-1; clone size: NA; CDR3 length: 14; CDR3 DNA: TGCAGCGTTGTGGGACAGGGGGGTCGAGAGACCCAGTACTTC; CDR3 protein: CSVVGQGGRETQYF
D gene: NA; J gene: TRBJ1-1; V gene: TRBV28; clone size: NA; CDR3 length: 16; CDR3 DNA: TGTGCCAGCAGCCTCAGACAGCTCTTAGAGAACACTGAAGCTTTCTTT; CDR3 protein: CASSLRQLLENTEAFF
D gene: NA; J gene: TRBJ1-3; V gene: TRBV3-1/TRBV3-2; clone size: once; CDR3 length: 13; CDR3 DNA: TGTGCCAGCAGCCAAAACATTAGAAACACCATATATTTT; CDR3 protein: CASSQNIRNTIYF
D gene: TRBD1; J gene: TRBJ2-3; V gene: TRBV5-4; clone size: NA; CDR3 length: 15; CDR3 DNA: TGTGCCAGCAGCTCTCGGACAGGGGCCACGGATACGCAGTATTTT; CDR3 protein: CASSSRTGATDTQYF
D gene: NA; J gene: TRBJ2-5; V gene: TRBV4-1; clone size: once; CDR3 length: 13; CDR3 DNA: TGCGCCAGCAGCCTAGGGACTGCAGAGACCCAGTACTTC; CDR3 protein: CASSLGTAETQYF
D gene: NA; J gene: TRBJ1-2; V gene: TRBV14; clone size: NA; CDR3 length: 16; CDR3 DNA: TGTGCCAGCAGCCATTCTCAACTCGGCCACGGAGGGGGCTACACCTTC; CDR3 protein: CASSHSQLGHGGGYTF
D gene: TRBD1; J gene: TRBJ2-5; V gene: TRBV11-3; clone size: NA; CDR3 length: 14; CDR3 DNA: TGTGCCAGCAGCGTACAGGGGGCAGGCGAGACCCAGTACTTC; CDR3 protein: CASSVQGAGETQYF
D gene: NA; J gene: TRBJ2-1; V gene: TRBV10-1; clone size: NA; CDR3 length: 14; CDR3 DNA: TGCGCCAGCAGTGAGTCGGGTAGGGGGTATGAGCAGTTCTTC; CDR3 protein: CASSESGRGYEQFF
D gene: NA; J gene: TRBJ2-1; V gene: TRBV2; clone size: NA; CDR3 length: 11; CDR3 DNA: TGTGCCAGCAGTGTACGGGAAGAGCAGTTCTTC; CDR3 protein: CASSVREEQFF
D gene: TRBD2; J gene: TRBJ2-1; V gene: TRBV2; clone size: NA; CDR3 length: 13; CDR3 DNA: TGTGCCAGCACGGGACTAGCGGACAATGAGCAGTTCTTC; CDR3 protein: CASTGLADNEQFF
D gene: TRBD2; J gene: TRBJ2-3; V gene: TRBV7-3; clone size: NA; CDR3 length: 16; CDR3 DNA: TGTGCCAGCAGCTTAATGCCTAGCGGGGGTCGGGATACGCAGTATTTT; CDR3 protein: CASSLMPSGGRDTQYF
D gene: TRBD1; J gene: TRBJ1-6; V gene: TRBV28; clone size: NA; CDR3 length: 13; CDR3 DNA: TGTGCCAGCAGTCCGGGACAGAATTCACCCCTCCACTTT; CDR3 protein: CASSPGQNSPLHF
D gene: NA; J gene: TRBJ2-1; V gene: TRBV12-5; clone size: NA; CDR3 length: 13; CDR3 DNA: TGTGCTAGTGGTTTGGCCCAGGGGTCTGAGCAGTTCTTC; CDR3 protein: CASGLAQGSEQFF
D gene: NA; J gene: TRBJ2-1; V gene: TRBV20-1; clone size: NA; CDR3 length: 13; CDR3 DNA: TGCAGTGCTAGTCGCCTAGTTGGCAATGAGCAGTTCTTC; CDR3 protein: CSASRLVGNEQFF
D gene: NA; J gene: TRBJ2-7; V gene: TRBV12-3/TRBV12-4; clone size: NA; CDR3 length: 13; CDR3 DNA: TGTGCCAGCAGTCGCGGCGGTGTCTACGAGCAGTACTTC; CDR3 protein: CASSRGGVYEQYF
D gene: NA; J gene: TRBJ2-3; V gene: TRBV5-1; clone size: NA; CDR3 length: 19; CDR3 DNA: TGCGCCAGCAGCCCGGCCGCGAACTCGGACTACCTTAGCACAGATACGCAGTATTTT; CDR3 protein: CASSPAANSDYLSTDTQYF
D gene: TRBD1; J gene: TRBJ1-6; V gene: TRBV4-1; clone size: NA; CDR3 length: 18; CDR3 DNA: TGCGCCAGCAGCCAAGAGGCCCACGACAGGGTCTATAATTCACCCCTCCACTTT; CDR3 protein: CASSQEAHDRVYNSPLHF
D gene: TRBD1; J gene: TRBJ2-7; V gene: TRBV5-4; clone size: NA; CDR3 length: 15; CDR3 DNA: TGTGCCAGCAAACTGGGACGGGACAGGTCCTACGAGCAGTACTTC; CDR3 protein: CASKLGRDRSYEQYF
D gene: NA; J gene: TRBJ2-7; V gene: TRBV29-1; clone size: NA; CDR3 length: 14; CDR3 DNA: TGCAGCGCCCAAGGGGCAGGAAGCTCCTACGAGCAGTACTTC; CDR3 protein: CSAQGAGSSYEQYF
D gene: NA; J gene: TRBJ2-5; V gene: TRBV20-1; clone size: NA; CDR3 length: 14; CDR3 DNA: TGCAGTGCTAGTATGGCTAGCGCACAAGAGACCCAGTACTTC; CDR3 protein: CSASMASAQETQYF
D gene: TRBD1; J gene: TRBJ1-1; V gene: TRBV2; clone size: NA; CDR3 length: 15; CDR3 DNA: TGTGCCAGCAGCTTACAGGGGGCGGGGGACACTGAAGCTTTCTTT; CDR3 protein: CASSLQGAGDTEAFF
D gene: TRBD2; J gene: TRBJ2-1; V gene: TRBV3-1/TRBV3-2; clone size: NA; CDR3 length: 15; CDR3 DNA: TGTGCCAGCAGCCAACTTAGCGGGAGTCAAAGTGAGCAGTTCTTC; CDR3 protein: CASSQLSGSQSEQFF
D gene: TRBD1; J gene: TRBJ1-5; V gene: TRBV3-1/TRBV3-2; clone size: NA; CDR3 length: 15; CDR3 DNA: TGTGCCAGCAGCCAAGGTAGACAGGGGAATCAGCCCCAGCATTTT; CDR3 protein: CASSQGRQGNQPQHF